These 29 T cell receptor beta chains were all obtained from the same sample, sequenced in a study of T cells in Graves' hyperthyroidism and ophthalmopathy (dated by TCRdb to about 2019). Libraries were constructed by multiplex PCR. Sequencer: Illumina HiSeq 2000. Amplification of TCR beta CDR3 regions was carried out from RNA transcripts. A first-round RT-PCR of the TCR CDR3 used the HTBI primer set with the Qiagen OneStep RT-PCR kit. TCRdb reprocessed the public reads (quality trimming at Q25 with fastp, clone calling with MiXCR) and kept in-frame beta chains. For every CDR3 protein sequence, its rows merge into one entry that carries the most common genes and DNA. For this sample there are 500,000 or so distinct CDR3 sequences; roughly 18% appear just once. The leading ten clones occupy approximately 15% of the sample. Sequences were obtained from blood. The receptors were sampled from a young woman with Graves' ophthalmopathy.

This chain uses TRBV29-1 with TRBJ1-3; a weak D match, TRBD1 (5 bases). Trimming shortened V by 4 bases and J by 4 bases, and 17 bases separated the two germline ends. The germline V gene encodes CDR1 SQVTM and CDR2 ANQGSEA. CDR3 length: 15 residues. CDR3 in amino acids: CSVGLTGALGNTIYF. CDR3 sequence (DNA): TGCAGCGTTGGATTGACCGGGGCGTTAGGAAACACCATATATTTT.

This clonotype was seen repeatedly, ten times or more. The J gene is TRBJ2-3, the V gene TRBV28; TRBD2 matches at 14 bases. The germline V gene has CDR1 MDHEN and CDR2 SYDVKM. The V and J ends lost 5 bases and 4 bases, in that order; junction bases with no gene match: 8. The CDR3 totals 17 residues. CDR3 protein: CASSTGLAGGLPDTQYF. CDR3 nucleotides: TGTGCCAGCAGTACTGGACTAGCGGGGGGTCTTCCAGATACGCAGTATTTT.

For this clonotype: A clone one base away is much larger, so this may be a read error. V is TRBV20-1 and J is TRBJ1-2, with TRBD1 identical over 7 bases. The CDR3 loop spans 11 amino acids. V lost 6 bases to trimming and J lost 5 bases; unmatched junction nucleotides: 3. Germline CDR1 DFQATT, CDR2 SNEGSKA (reference sequence). CDR3 nucleotide sequence: TGCAGTGCCAGGGGGTCATATGGCTACACCTTC. This sequence encodes CSARGSYGYTF.

Only a few counts were recorded for this clonotype. V gene TRBV6-1 combines with J gene TRBJ1-5; TRBD1 matches at 9 bases. The CDR3 length is 13 residues. Trimming cost V 6 bases and J 6 bases; bases outside gene matches: 3. CDR1 is MNHNS and CDR2 is SASEGT in the germline V gene. CDR3 in DNA: TGTGCCAGCAGACCACAGGGGGCTCAGCCCCAGCATTTT. It encodes CASRPQGAQPQHF.

This clonotype has at least ten counts. The J gene is TRBJ2-1, the V gene TRBV28, with 9 bases matching TRBD2. The CDR3 loop spans 16 amino acids. The germline gives CDR1 MDHEN, CDR2 SYDVKM. The trim removed 5 bases at V and 13 bases at J, leaving 18 bases unmatched. The CDR3 loop reads CASSPDAPSGASVQFF. The DNA for the CDR3 is TGTGCCAGCAGTCCGGATGCCCCTAGCGGGGCAAGCGTACAGTTCTTC.

This clonotype showed up many times. V is TRBV7-2 and J is TRBJ1-2; a weak D match, TRBD1 (5 bases). CDR1 and CDR2 from the germline V gene are SGHTA and FQGNSA. This CDR3 comprises 13 residues. V was clipped by 1 base and J by 3 bases, with 6 bases between them. The CDR3 loop is CASSLGQYYGYTF. The CDR3 DNA reads as TGTGCCAGCAGCTTAGGACAGTACTATGGCTACACCTTC.

This clonotype was recorded at least ten times. The V call is TRBV28, the J call TRBJ2-7; D not resolved. Germline V CDR1 and CDR2: MDHEN, SYDVKM. The germline V and J ends were trimmed by 6 bases and 3 bases, with 12 bases remaining between them. The CDR3 runs to 13 residues. CDR3 protein: CASRPGPDYEQYF. The DNA of the CDR3 is TGTGCCAGCAGACCCGGGCCGGACTACGAGCAGTACTTC.

This clonotype was recorded a few times. The J gene is TRBJ2-2, the V gene TRBV4-3, with TRBD2 as a possible D gene (5 bases). The CDR3 spans 16 residues. The V gene's germline CDR1 is LGHNA and CDR2 YSLEER. The V end was cut by 1 base, the J end by 1 base, with 10 bases between. The CDR3 bases are TGCGCCAGCAGCCAAGGCGTTACTAGGAACACCGGGGAGCTGTTTTTT. Translation gives CASSQGVTRNTGELFF.

This clonotype was seen many times. The chain joins TRBV18 to TRBJ2-2; TRBD2 might be the D (6 bases). Germline loops: CDR1 KGHSH, CDR2 LQKENI. The V and J ends lost 4 bases and 0 bases respectively, with 9 bases between them. This CDR3 spans 15 amino acids. CDR3 protein: CASSLREPNTGELFF. DNA for the CDR3: TGTGCCAGCTCACTCCGGGAGCCGAACACCGGGGAGCTGTTTTTT.

This clonotype was found a few times. This chain links TRBV29-1 with TRBJ2-3; 10 nucleotides align to TRBD1. The CDR3 runs 15 residues. Germline CDR1 reads SQVTM; CDR2 reads ANQGSEA. Losses at the gene ends were 6 bases for V and 1 base for J; bases not matched to a gene: 7. The CDR3 loop reads CSVDRGTGGTDTQYF. The CDR3 nucleotides read TGCAGCGTGGATCGCGGGACAGGGGGCACAGATACGCAGTATTTT.

This clonotype was detected many times. This chain connects TRBV28 to TRBJ1-2; the D is unclear. Trimming left V 5 bases short and J 2 bases short, with 12 bases between. CDR1 and CDR2 from the germline V gene are MDHEN and SYDVKM. CDR3 length: 14 residues. The CDR3 reads CASSPSTQNYGYTF. CDR3 nucleotide sequence: TGTGCCAGCAGTCCCTCGACCCAGAACTATGGCTACACCTTC.

The rearrangement links TRBV27 to TRBJ1-1; TRBD1 is a possible D gene (5 bases). This CDR3 contains 12 residues. Germline CDR1 MNHEY, CDR2 SMNVEV (reference sequence). Trimming took 5 bases from V and 6 from J, leaving 10 bases between them. In DNA form, the CDR3 reads TGTGCCAGCAGTGCCCCGGGACCTGAAGCTTTCTTT. This translates into CASSAPGPEAFF.

The chain couples TRBV7-9 to TRBJ1-1, with 7 bases lining up with TRBD1. CDR1 SEHNR and CDR2 FQNEAQ come from the germline V gene (reference sequence). The V and J ends lost 11 bases and 7 bases, in that order; junction bases with no gene match: 16. This CDR3 has 14 residues. The CDR3 DNA reads as TGTGCCGGGAGGTCCGGGACAGATGAAATTGAAGCTTTCTTT. Translation gives CAGRSGTDEIEAFF.

The rearrangement links TRBV5-1 to TRBJ2-5; a weak D match, TRBD2 (6 bases). Trimming left V 3 bases short and J 5 bases short, with 26 bases between. Germline CDR1 and CDR2: SGHRS and YFSETQ. The CDR3 totals 18 residues. CDR3 nucleotide sequence: TGCGCCAGCAGCTCTCCCGACGGGGGACGGGCGGTTGGGGAGACCCAGTACTTC. The encoded protein is CASSSPDGGRAVGETQYF.

The V and J genes are TRBV18 and TRBJ1-1; D unresolved. Trimming took 6 bases from V and 1 from J, leaving 9 bases between them. The CDR3 sequence is 13 residues long. Germline V gene lookup returns CDR1 KGHSH and CDR2 LQKENI. The CDR3 nucleotides read TGTGCCAGCTCGGCCAAGGAGAACACTGAAGCTTTCTTT. It yields the protein CASSAKENTEAFF. Full variable domain (outside the CDR3, taken from reference TRBV18 and TRBJ1-1): NAGVMQNPRHLVRRRGQEARLRCSPMKGHSHVYWYRQLPEEGLKFMVYLQKENIIDESGMPKERFSAEFPKEGPSILRIQQVVRGDSAAYFCASSAKENTEAFFGQGTRLTVV.

This clonotype was seen a few times. At one end the junction does not follow the germline gene, possibly because of a read error. The V call is TRBV9, the J call TRBJ1-1; D may be TRBD1 (6 bases). Germline V gene data show CDR1 as SGDLS and CDR2 as YYNGEE. The CDR3 totals 15 residues. The chain's CDR3 is CASSGGWGRNTEVFF. CDR3 coding DNA: TGTGCCAGCAGCGGAGGGTGGGGGCGGAACACTGAAGTTTTCTTT.

This clonotype has at least ten counts. This sequence joins TRBV2 and TRBJ1-1; possibly TRBD1 for D (6 bases). This CDR3 has 14 residues. Germline CDR1 reads SNHLY; CDR2 reads FYNNEI. V was shortened by 6 bases and J by 4 bases, with 15 bases between the two germline ends. The CDR3 DNA follows: TGTGCCAGCAGCGGCGACAGGATCAGCACTGAAGCTTTCTTT. Its protein is CASSGDRISTEAFF.

At least ten counts were recorded for this clonotype. The chain carries TRBV7-9 and TRBJ2-1; D uncertain. Trimming cost V 1 base and J 4 bases, with 14 bases left between them. The length of the CDR3 is 16 residues. Per the germline V gene, CDR1 is SEHNR and CDR2 is FQNEAQ (reference sequence). The CDR3 sequence: CASSLVGKEPYNEQFF. The CDR3 region has the DNA TGTGCCAGCAGCTTAGTGGGGAAAGAACCTTACAATGAGCAGTTCTTC.

There are many counts of this clonotype. V is TRBV20-1 and J is TRBJ2-5, with D unresolved. Trimming pared 3 bases from V and 7 bases from J, leaving 18 bases between. Germline CDR1 DFQATT, CDR2 SNEGSKA (reference sequence). This CDR3 spans 14 amino acids. This CDR3 is CSASWPAVIPTQYF. DNA of the CDR3: TGCAGTGCTAGTTGGCCAGCCGTAATTCCGACCCAGTACTTC.

V is TRBV30 and J is TRBJ1-2, with unresolved D. This CDR3 has 14 amino acids. Trimming removed 4 bases at V and 1 base at J, with 13 bases between. Looked up from germline, CDR1 is GTSNPN and CDR2 is SVGIG (reference sequence). This CDR3 is CAWTRAANNYGYTF. The CDR3 DNA is TGTGCCTGGACCCGGGCAGCCAATAACTATGGCTACACCTTC.

In its sample, this clonotype was seen a few times. The chain employs TRBV6-1 and TRBJ2-5; 11 positions agree with TRBD2. Germline trimming cut 4 bases from V and 2 bases from J; bases unmatched to any gene: 6. CDR3 length: 16 amino acids. CDR1 and CDR2 from the germline V gene are MNHNS and SASEGT. Written as DNA, the CDR3 is TGTGCCAGCAGTGGGGGGACTAGCGGTTTTCAAGAGACCCAGTACTTC. Protein: CASSGGTSGFQETQYF.

Notes on this clonotype: With a much larger clone just one base away, this may be a read error. This chain uses TRBV24-1 with TRBJ2-1; 9 bases are shared with TRBD2. In germline, CDR1 is KGHDR, CDR2 SFDVKD. The CDR3 sequence is 16 residues long. With V trimmed by 1 base and J by 6 bases, 6 bases remained unmatched. The CDR3 protein is CATSDFPSGMGNEQFF. The CDR3 bases are TGTGCCACCAGTGATTTCCCTAGCGGGATGGGCAATGAGCAGTTCTTC.

This clonotype has ten or more counts. The V gene is TRBV7-9, the J gene TRBJ1-1; tentatively, D is TRBD1 (6 bases). There are 16 residues in the CDR3. The germline CDR1 and CDR2 sequences are SEHNR and FQNEAQ (reference sequence). Trimming pared 0 bases from V and 4 bases from J, leaving 15 bases between. The CDR3 sequence is CASSLARGRSITEAFF. CDR3 coding DNA: TGTGCCAGCAGCTTAGCCAGGGGCCGATCGATCACTGAAGCTTTCTTT. The full variable domain, completed using reference TRBV7-9 and TRBJ1-1, is DTGVSQNPRHKITKRGQNVTFRCDPISEHNRLYWYRQTLGQGPEFLTYFQNEAQLEKSRLLSDRFSAERPKGSFSTLEIQRTEQGDSAMYLCASSLARGRSITEAFFGQGTRLTVV.

This clonotype was found a few times. The CDR3, as DNA: TGTGCCACCAGCAGAGGCTGGTGGGGTAGGAATGGCTACACCTTC. Protein sequence: CATSRGWWGRNGYTF. The chain uses TRBV15 and TRBJ1-2; no definite D call. CDR1 and CDR2 (germline): LNHNV, YYDKDF (reference sequence). Trimming removed 1 base at V and 6 bases at J, with 15 bases between. There are 15 residues in the CDR3.

J is TRBJ2-1 and V is TRBV24-1; 8 bases map to TRBD1. Germline CDR1 is KGHDR and CDR2 is SFDVKD. Unmatched junction bases numbered 7, after V lost 5 bases and J lost 5 bases. The CDR3 is 15 residues long. This chain's CDR3 is CATSGIGQGDNEQFF. CDR3 in DNA: TGTGCCACCAGTGGAATCGGACAGGGCGACAATGAGCAGTTCTTC.

This clonotype appeared a few times. The chain links TRBV19 to TRBJ2-7; 9 bases are shared with TRBD2. V shed 2 bases and J 1 base; nucleotides not matched to a gene: 3. The CDR3 has 15 amino acids. CDR1 and CDR2 (germline): LNHDA, SQIVND (reference sequence). CDR3 coding DNA: TGTGCCAGTAGTATATCTAGCGGGACTTCCTACGAGCAGTACTTC. Protein: CASSISSGTSYEQYF.

This clonotype has a handful of counts. The chain recombines TRBV27 with TRBJ1-5; weak D call: TRBD1 (5 bases). The CDR3 runs to 17 residues. From germline, CDR1 is MNHEY and CDR2 SMNVEV (reference sequence). V lost 1 base, J lost 4 bases, and 17 bases lay in between. CDR3 bases: TGTGCCAGCAGTTTATACTCCCCTCGGGACGGAAATCAGCCCCAGCATTTT. Its translation: CASSLYSPRDGNQPQHF.

The chain is built from TRBV7-8 and TRBJ1-1; TRBD1 agrees at 8 bases. Germline assignment: CDR1 SGHVS and CDR2 FQNEAQ. The CDR3 runs to 16 residues. J was trimmed by 3 bases and V by 3 bases; bases with no gene match: 9. CDR3 residues: CASSLLTAGGYTEAFF. The CDR3 DNA reads as TGTGCCAGCAGCTTGCTCACCGCAGGGGGCTACACTGAAGCTTTCTTT. Complete variable domain (other parts from reference TRBV7-8 and TRBJ1-1): GAGVSQSPRYKVAKRGQDVALRCDPISGHVSLFWYQQALGQGPEFLTYFQNEAQLDKSGLPSDRFFAERPEGSVSTLKIQRTQQEDSAVYLCASSLLTAGGYTEAFFGQGTRLTVV.

V usage is TRBV2 and J usage is TRBJ2-2; possible D gene TRBD1, 5 bases. Germline CDR1 SNHLY, CDR2 FYNNEI. The CDR3 totals 14 residues. Deletions cut 2 bases from V and 6 bases from J, with 10 bases between. The CDR3 spells CASSERAGSGELFF. The CDR3 DNA follows: TGTGCCAGCAGTGAACGGGCAGGGTCCGGGGAGCTGTTTTTT.